The next 10 T cell receptor beta chains were all read from a single sample in a study of cytomegalovirus exposure and HLA in healthy donors. In the PCR, 60 Vbeta and 13 Jbeta primers were used. The data were produced by immunoSEQ multiplex PCR, yet TCRdb's version contains in-frame clones alone and is incomplete. The repertoire includes 180,000 or so clones, approximately 85% of them detected once, and around a tenth sits in the top ten. The sequenced sample consisted of PBMCs. Receptor source: a man aged 18 to 30 in good health and CMV-seropositive.

The chain links TRBV7-9 to TRBJ1-2; 9 bases are shared with TRBD1. The ends lost 3 bases at V and 4 bases at J; junction bases unmatched: 3. Germline V CDR1 and CDR2: SEHNR, FQNEAQ (reference sequence). This CDR3 is 14 amino acids long. CDR3 in amino acids: CASSLDRGGYGYTF. In DNA form, the CDR3 reads TGTGCCAGCAGCTTGGACAGGGGTGGCTATGGCTACACCTTC.

The V gene is TRBV9, the J gene TRBJ1-2; perhaps TRBD1 as D (5 bases). The CDR3 sequence is 15 residues long. Deletions cut 3 bases from V and 4 bases from J, with 16 bases between. The germline CDR1 and CDR2 sequences are SGDLS and YYNGEE. This CDR3 is CASSEGPHLGYGYTF. In DNA form, the CDR3 reads TGTGCCAGCAGCGAGGGGCCCCACCTGGGCTATGGCTACACCTTC.

The V and J genes are TRBV15 and TRBJ2-7; D uncertain. From germline, CDR1 is LNHNV and CDR2 YYDKDF (reference sequence). V was trimmed by 0 bases and J by 2 bases, leaving 14 bases between them. This CDR3 region has 16 residues. The CDR3 is CATSRDKFAEAYEQYF. CDR3 nucleotide sequence: TGTGCCACCAGCAGAGATAAGTTCGCAGAAGCCTACGAGCAGTACTTC.

J is TRBJ2-1 and V is TRBV9; D not resolved. The germline V gene encodes CDR1 SGDLS and CDR2 YYNGEE. The CDR3 is made up of 10 amino acids. Trimming removed 3 bases at V and 10 bases at J, with 5 bases between. Here the CDR3 DNA reads TGTGCCAGCAGCGGAGAGGAGCAGTTCTTC. Its translation: CASSGEEQFF. The complete variable domain, with remaining parts taken from reference TRBV9 and TRBJ2-1, reads DSGVTQTPKHLITATGQRVTLRCSPRSGDLSVYWYQQSLDQGLQFLIQYYNGEERAKGNILERFSAQQFPDLHSELNLSSLELGDSALYFCASSGEEQFFGPGTRLTVL.

With regard to this clone: Other DNA sequences in the sample encode the same CDR3. The rearrangement links TRBV19 to TRBJ2-7; D uncertain. The germline V gene has CDR1 LNHDA and CDR2 SQIVND (reference sequence). Trimming removed 8 bases at V and 0 bases at J, with 5 bases between. The length of the CDR3 is 11 residues. The CDR3 spells CASSSSYEQYF. The CDR3 nucleotides read TGTGCCAGTTCGAGCTCCTACGAGCAGTACTTC.

The chain combines TRBV9 with TRBJ2-1; 8 bases align to TRBD2. CDR3 length equals 16 residues. Germline V gene data show CDR1 as SGDLS and CDR2 as YYNGEE. J gave up 8 bases and V 0 bases, and 10 bases lay outside the gene matches. CDR3 sequence: CASSVAGSGGWDEQFF. For the CDR3, the DNA is TGTGCCAGCAGCGTAGCGGGGTCGGGGGGGTGGGATGAGCAGTTCTTC.

The chain has TRBV5-1 and TRBJ2-5, with 14 bases that match TRBD2. The V segment lost 4 bases and the J segment 2 bases; nucleotides outside the gene matches: 4. The CDR3 contains 16 residues. Germline CDR1 SGHRS, CDR2 YFSETQ. The CDR3 is CASSEGLAGGQETQYF. For the CDR3, the DNA is TGCGCCAGCAGCGAAGGACTAGCGGGGGGACAAGAGACCCAGTACTTC.

This chain links TRBV19 with TRBJ2-5; the D gene is possibly TRBD1 (5 bases). The CDR3 has 14 amino acids. The V end was cut by 1 base, the J end by 3 bases, with 9 bases between. Germline lookup yields CDR1 LNHDA and CDR2 SQIVND (reference sequence). CDR3 DNA: TGTGCCAGTAGTATAGCGAACAGGAAAGAGACCCAGTACTTC. Translated, it gives CASSIANRKETQYF. Full variable domain (rest looked up from reference TRBV19 and TRBJ2-5): DGGITQSPKYLFRKEGQNVTLSCEQNLNHDAMYWYRQDPGQGLRLIYYSQIVNDFQKGDIAEGYSVSREKKESFPLTVTSAQKNPTAFYLCASSIANRKETQYFGPGTRLLVL.

The chain links TRBV7-9 to TRBJ1-1; D gene uncertain. V was clipped by 1 base and J by 4 bases, with 10 bases between them. This CDR3 comprises 14 residues. The germline CDR1 and CDR2 sequences are SEHNR and FQNEAQ (reference sequence). The CDR3 here is CASSLGQVGTEAFF. The DNA for the CDR3 is TGTGCCAGCAGCTTAGGCCAGGTGGGCACTGAAGCTTTCTTT.

The chain recombines TRBV11-2 with TRBJ2-3, with TRBD2 matching 10 bases. CDR1 is SGHAT and CDR2 is FQNNGV in the germline V gene. Trimming took 1 base from V and 2 from J; bases not matched to a gene: 6. This CDR3 is 17 amino acids long. The CDR3 nucleotides read TGTGCCAGCAGCTTAGTGGCCAGCGGGGGGGCCACAGATACGCAGTATTTT. Translation: CASSLVASGGATDTQYF.